This is a list of T cell receptor beta chains from one sample in a study of OX40 agonist ivuxolimab in advanced cancers. Profiled with immunoSEQ multiplex PCR; TCRdb holds only in-frame clones, not every one. The repertoire holds about 30,000 clones, roughly 86% seen once, with 20% to 30% in the top ten. The sample consisted of CD4+ or CD8+ T cells sorted from blood, taken in a trial of the OX40 agonist ivuxolimab. The origin of the receptors is an adult with an advanced solid tumor such as melanoma, head and neck, liver or kidney cancer. Both conserved end residues are part of each CDR3. The D gene is left open where the match is weak. Some rows have no size entry. The others give once, few or many, or a class for an expanded clone.

clone_size j_call d_call v_call cdr3_nt cdr3_aa
NA TRBJ2-1 NA TRBV27 TGTGCCAGCAGTTTTTTCGGTGGGCACAATGAGCAGTTCTTC CASSFFGGHNEQFF
NA TRBJ2-7 NA TRBV6-5 TGTGCCAGCAGTTTTATCGCAGGACTACCTTACGAGCAGTACTTC CASSFIAGLPYEQYF
once TRBJ2-3 TRBD2 TRBV7-9 TGTGCCAGCACCGATCCCGCGGGAGCGATTGTAGATACGCAGTATTTT CASTDPAGAIVDTQYF
NA TRBJ1-5 NA TRBV7-2 TGTGCCAGCAGCTTAGCGGTCGGGGGAACATATCAGCCCCAGCATTTT CASSLAVGGTYQPQHF
NA TRBJ2-5 TRBD2 TRBV4-1 TGCGCCAGCAGCCAAGAGGGACTAGCTGTGGAGACCCAGTACTTC CASSQEGLAVETQYF
few TRBJ2-7 TRBD2 TRBV4-2 TGTGCCAGCAGCCAAGACCCAGCGGGAGGATCTCCCCCCGAGCAGTACTTC CASSQDPAGGSPPEQYF
NA TRBJ1-1 NA TRBV4-1 TGCGCCAGCAGCCAAGATTGGACGATGAACACTGAAGCTTTCTTT CASSQDWTMNTEAFF
NA TRBJ1-3 TRBD1 TRBV7-9 TGTGCCAGCAGCCCCCCAGGGGGCAAAGGAAACACCATATATTTT CASSPPGGKGNTIYF
NA TRBJ2-7 TRBD1 TRBV5-8 TGTGCCAGCAGCTCGGACAGGGACTCCTACGAGCAGTACTTC CASSSDRDSYEQYF
NA TRBJ2-1 TRBD2 TRBV12-5 TGTGCTAGTGGTTTGAGGAGAGGACTAGCGGGCACTGAGCAGTTCTTC CASGLRRGLAGTEQFF
NA TRBJ2-5 NA TRBV4-1 TGCGCCAGTGGCCGGGACGGACAAGAGACCCAGTACTTC CASGRDGQETQYF
NA TRBJ2-5 TRBD1 TRBV7-9 TGTGCCAGCAGCGGGGACAGGAATCGGGAGACCCAGTACTTC CASSGDRNRETQYF
NA TRBJ2-7 TRBD2 TRBV30 TGTGCCTGGAGGGAGACTAGCGGGAGGTTCTACGAGCAGTACTTC CAWRETSGRFYEQYF
once TRBJ2-5 NA TRBV9 TGTGCCAGCAGCGTAGGGGCCCGGGAGACCCAGTACTTC CASSVGARETQYF
NA TRBJ2-1 NA TRBV5-1 TGCGCCAGCAGCTTCTCGGGAGGGACAGGGCGATACAATGAGCAGTTCTTC CASSFSGGTGRYNEQFF
NA TRBJ1-2 NA TRBV29-1 TGCAGCGCGCCTGGGGGTGTCTATGGCTACACCTTC CSAPGGVYGYTF
NA TRBJ2-7 NA TRBV14 TGTGCCAGCAGGGCGCAAGACTCCTACGAGCAGTACTTC CASRAQDSYEQYF
NA TRBJ1-2 NA TRBV28 TGTGCCAGCAGTTTTGGGCAGAGAAGTAACTATGGCTACACCTTC CASSFGQRSNYGYTF